These 27 T cell receptor beta chains were all obtained from the same sample, sequenced in a study of cytomegalovirus exposure and HLA in healthy donors. The PCR made use of 60 Vbeta and 13 Jbeta primers. Libraries were prepared by immunoSEQ multiplex PCR; TCRdb keeps only in-frame clonotypes and omits some of them. There are 100,000 to 150,000 clones in the sample; about 80% occur only once, and around 4.9% lies in the top ten. The sequencing input was PBMCs. The receptors derive from a middle-aged man in good health and CMV-seropositive.

CDR3 sequence reads: CASSLAAGGQGSSYEQYF. For the CDR3, the DNA is TGTGCCAGCAGCTTGGCGGCAGGGGGCCAAGGGAGCTCCTACGAGCAGTACTTC. This sequence joins TRBV5-4 and TRBJ2-7; 8 bases are shared with TRBD1. Trimming took 0 bases from V and 0 from J; bases not matched to a gene: 11. Germline loops: CDR1 SGHNT, CDR2 YYREEE (reference sequence). This CDR3 contains 18 residues.

In this sample, this clone turned up once. Other DNA sequences from this sample encode an identical CDR3 as well. The chain employs TRBV18 and TRBJ2-1, with 8 bases identical to TRBD2. Germline trimming cut 0 bases from V and 3 bases from J; bases unmatched to any gene: 1. CDR1 is KGHSH and CDR2 is LQKENI in the germline V gene. The length of the CDR3 is 15 residues. CDR3 in DNA: TGTGCCAGCTCACCACCAAGCGGGGGCTACAATGAGCAGTTCTTC. As protein: CASSPPSGGYNEQFF.

The chain couples TRBV5-4 to TRBJ1-2, with 7 bases aligning to TRBD1. Losses at the gene ends were 4 bases for V and 11 bases for J; bases not matched to a gene: 14. This CDR3 region has 14 residues. The germline gives CDR1 SGHNT, CDR2 YYREEE (reference sequence). The CDR3: CASSKSSGTERYTF. Written as DNA, the CDR3 is TGTGCCAGCAGCAAATCATCCGGGACAGAAAGATACACCTTC.

The V call is TRBV27, the J call TRBJ2-2; a possible D gene is TRBD2 (5 bases). The V end was cut by 1 base, the J end by 7 bases, with 10 bases between. Germline V CDR1 and CDR2: MNHEY, SMNVEV (reference sequence). The CDR3 covers 14 residues. CDR3 DNA: TGTGCCAGCAGTTTATATATGGAGGTCGGGGAGCTGTTTTTT. Its protein product is CASSLYMEVGELFF.

This chain uses TRBV9 with TRBJ2-3; possibly TRBD2 for D (6 bases). The CDR3 runs 16 residues. Germline CDR1 is SGDLS and CDR2 is YYNGEE. V lost 0 bases and J 6 bases, leaving 17 bases between the germline ends. The CDR3 bases are TGTGCCAGCAGCGTAGGGGGACTGGATGGGAAGGATACGCAGTATTTT. Translated: CASSVGGLDGKDTQYF.

The chain employs TRBV5-4 and TRBJ2-7; D not resolved. V was cut by 4 bases and J by 3 bases, with 11 bases left in between. The CDR3 runs 13 residues. Germline V gene lookup returns CDR1 SGHNT and CDR2 YYREEE (reference sequence). Here the CDR3 reads CASSPWNSYEQYF. CDR3 nucleotide sequence: TGTGCCAGCAGCCCCTGGAACAGCTACGAGCAGTACTTC.

The CDR3 here is CASSPTGQGDGYTF. The CDR3 coding sequence is TGTGCCAGCAGCCCGACGGGACAGGGGGACGGCTACACCTTC. This rearrangement joins TRBV9 to TRBJ1-2; 11 bases align to TRBD1. CDR1 is SGDLS, CDR2 YYNGEE, per germline. V dropped 4 bases and J dropped 8; count of bases not matched to a gene: 7. The CDR3 contains 14 residues.

This clone is a singleton in its sample. The rearrangement links TRBV30 to TRBJ2-6; D not certain. The CDR3 spans 15 residues. Between the trimmed V and J ends, which lost 0 bases and 0 bases, there was a span of 6 bases. Germline V gene data show CDR1 as GTSNPN and CDR2 as SVGIG (reference sequence). The CDR3 DNA follows: TGTGCCTGGAGTGTAGCTTTCTCTGGGGCCAACGTCCTGACTTTC. Residues: CAWSVAFSGANVLTF.

This chain joins TRBV27 and TRBJ1-2; possible D gene TRBD1, 5 bases. Trimming left V 5 bases short and J 2 bases short, with 12 bases between. The V gene's germline CDR1 is MNHEY and CDR2 SMNVEV (reference sequence). The CDR3 length is 14 residues. CDR3 residues: CASSPLNRNYGYTF. As DNA, the CDR3 is TGTGCCAGCAGTCCCTTGAACAGGAACTATGGCTACACCTTC.

This rearrangement joins TRBV5-4 to TRBJ2-7; TRBD1 matches 10 bases. Germline lookup yields CDR1 SGHNT and CDR2 YYREEE (reference sequence). V dropped 3 bases and J dropped 2; count of bases not matched to a gene: 2. The CDR3 totals 14 residues. The CDR3 here is CASSSGQGTYEQYF. The CDR3 coding sequence is TGTGCCAGCAGCTCGGGACAGGGGACCTACGAGCAGTACTTC.

This rearrangement joins TRBV5-4 to TRBJ1-2; 7 bases line up with TRBD1. Germline V CDR1 and CDR2: SGHNT, YYREEE (reference sequence). This CDR3 has 15 amino acids. V lost 5 bases to trimming and J lost 0 bases; unmatched junction nucleotides: 7. DNA of the CDR3: TGTGCCAGCAGTTACGGACAGGCAGCTAACTATGGCTACACCTTC. Its translation: CASSYGQAANYGYTF.

This clone was detected a few times. V usage is TRBV6-5 and J usage is TRBJ1-2; possibly TRBD1 for D (5 bases). CDR1 is MNHEY, CDR2 SVGAGI, per germline. The ends were cut back, 4 bases at V and 8 bases at J, with 14 bases in the middle. This CDR3 spans 13 amino acids. The CDR3 bases are TGTGCCAGCAGTTTCGGACACCCTCAGGGCTACACCTTC. This sequence encodes CASSFGHPQGYTF.

The genes are TRBV4-1 and TRBJ2-2; TRBD1 matches at 7 bases. V lost 1 base, J lost 6 bases, and 2 bases stayed unmatched. CDR1 is MGHRA, CDR2 YSYEKL, per germline. The CDR3 runs 14 residues. The CDR3 protein is CASSQGQGPGELFF. DNA for the CDR3: TGCGCCAGCAGCCAAGGACAGGGTCCCGGGGAGCTGTTTTTT.

The V and J genes are TRBV18 and TRBJ2-1; 10 bases fit TRBD1. Germline V lookup: CDR1 KGHSH, CDR2 LQKENI. The CDR3 runs to 17 residues. After removal of 3 bases from V and 4 bases from J, the junction contained 9 bases not matched to a gene. This chain's CDR3 is CASSPMLGTGDYNEQFF. The CDR3 DNA sequence: TGTGCCAGCTCACCCATGTTGGGGACAGGGGATTACAATGAGCAGTTCTTC.

The V gene is TRBV6-5, the J gene TRBJ2-5; 7 nucleotides align to TRBD1. Germline trimming cut 4 bases from V and 2 bases from J; bases unmatched to any gene: 7. CDR3 length: 15 amino acids. CDR1 MNHEY and CDR2 SVGAGI come from the germline V gene. The CDR3 region is CASSSLQGPQETQYF. For the CDR3, the DNA is TGTGCCAGCAGTTCCTTACAGGGGCCTCAAGAGACCCAGTACTTC.

The rearrangement joins TRBV2 to TRBJ2-2; TRBD2 might be the D (6 bases). In germline, CDR1 is SNHLY, CDR2 FYNNEI. Trimming took 6 bases from V and 5 from J, leaving 13 bases between them. The CDR3 consists of 14 residues. CDR3 bases: TGTGCCAGCAGGGGGGTGGCGGGGACCGGGGAGCTGTTTTTT. Encoded protein: CASRGVAGTGELFF.

This clone was observed a single time. The chain employs TRBV29-1 and TRBJ2-1, with D hard to call. The CDR3 is made up of 13 amino acids. Deletions cut 6 bases from V and 0 bases from J, with 9 bases between. From germline, CDR1 is SQVTM and CDR2 ANQGSEA. The CDR3 nucleotides are TGCAGCGTAGAGTCTGACTCCTACAATGAGCAGTTCTTC. Its translation: CSVESDSYNEQFF.

V is TRBV6-1 and J is TRBJ2-7; 8 nucleotides match TRBD1. This CDR3 is 14 amino acids long. The V and J ends lost 8 bases and 0 bases, in that order; junction bases with no gene match: 6. CDR1 MNHNS and CDR2 SASEGT come from the germline V gene. CDR3 in amino acids: CASGWTGSSYEQYF. The CDR3 region has the DNA TGTGCCAGCGGTTGGACAGGGAGCTCCTACGAGCAGTACTTC.

The sample holds a few counts of this clone. V and J are TRBV29-1 and TRBJ2-1, with a tentative D call TRBD2 (7 bases). Per the germline V gene, CDR1 is SQVTM and CDR2 is ANQGSEA. V lost 4 bases, J lost 7 bases, and 20 bases lay in between. The CDR3 runs to 15 residues. The CDR3, as DNA: TGCAGCGTTGCCATCATAGGGGGGGAGTGGAATGAGCAGTTCTTC. It encodes CSVAIIGGEWNEQFF.

The V and J genes are TRBV4-1 and TRBJ2-1; 12 nucleotides align to TRBD2. CDR3 length equals 17 residues. Unmatched junction bases numbered 10, after V lost 4 bases and J lost 6 bases. Germline CDR1 reads MGHRA; CDR2 reads YSYEKL. The CDR3, as DNA: TGCGCCAGCAGCCCGCGGTGGACTAGCGGGGACCCCAATGAGCAGTTCTTC. Translated, it gives CASSPRWTSGDPNEQFF.

This chain connects TRBV25-1 to TRBJ2-2; D uncertain. Looked up from germline, CDR1 is MGHDK and CDR2 is SYGVNS. CDR3 length: 17 amino acids. Trimming pared 2 bases from V and 3 bases from J, leaving 16 bases between. CDR3 bases: TGTGCCAGCAGTGAAGAACTTTGGGTGGGCGACACCGGGGAGCTGTTTTTT. Its protein is CASSEELWVGDTGELFF.

This chain uses TRBV18 with TRBJ1-1; TRBD1 agrees at 12 bases. V dropped 3 bases and J dropped 1; count of bases not matched to a gene: 3. Germline CDR1 is KGHSH and CDR2 is LQKENI. The CDR3 consists of 16 residues. The CDR3 nucleotides read TGTGCCAGCTCACCCGGGACAGGGGGCGCGAACACTGAAGCTTTCTTT. Translated: CASSPGTGGANTEAFF.

The rearrangement links TRBV7-9 to TRBJ2-5; D is perhaps TRBD2 (6 bases). Germline V gene lookup returns CDR1 SEHNR and CDR2 FQNEAQ (reference sequence). CDR3 length equals 16 residues. Trimming cost V 5 bases and J 5 bases, with 21 bases left between them. Here the CDR3 DNA reads TGTGCCAGCAGCCTATATCAAGCGGGTTGGGGGGAGACCCAGTACTTC. Translated: CASSLYQAGWGETQYF.

The V call is TRBV19, the J call TRBJ2-1, with 10 bases aligning to TRBD2. Per germline, CDR1 LNHDA and CDR2 SQIVND (reference sequence). This CDR3 contains 15 residues. The V and J ends lost 6 bases and 10 bases, in that order; junction bases with no gene match: 12. CDR3 loop: CASRGLAPYPGEQFF. The CDR3 nucleotides read TGTGCCAGTAGGGGACTAGCGCCCTACCCTGGGGAGCAGTTCTTC.

The V gene is TRBV6-1, the J gene TRBJ1-2; TRBD1 matches at 8 bases. This CDR3 contains 15 residues. Germline values: CDR1 MNHNS, CDR2 SASEGT. Trimming at V came to 4 bases and at J to 4 bases, leaving 8 bases not matched to a gene. This chain's CDR3 is CASSGGTGTLYGYTF. The CDR3, as DNA: TGTGCCAGCAGTGGTGGGACAGGAACTCTCTATGGCTACACCTTC.

The chain employs TRBV9 and TRBJ2-1, with TRBD2 matching over 15 bases. V was clipped by 2 bases and J by 7 bases; unmatched bases: 4. The CDR3 loop spans 16 amino acids. Per germline, CDR1 SGDLS and CDR2 YYNGEE. CDR3 sequence: CASSVWTSGRENEQFF. DNA for the CDR3: TGTGCCAGCAGCGTGTGGACTAGCGGGAGGGAGAATGAGCAGTTCTTC.

The chain carries TRBV19 and TRBJ2-7; tentatively, D is TRBD1 (5 bases). Per germline, CDR1 LNHDA and CDR2 SQIVND (reference sequence). This CDR3 spans 14 amino acids. Trimming removed 3 bases at V and 7 bases at J, with 16 bases between. The CDR3 loop is CASSMSAGSREQYF. CDR3 DNA sequence: TGTGCCAGTAGTATGAGCGCAGGGTCGAGAGAGCAGTACTTC.